The 14 T cell receptor beta chains below come from one sample, sequenced in a study of PD-L1 blockade in urothelial cancer. Time point given: peripheral blood 6 weeks after treatment start. Method: immunoSEQ multiplex PCR; TCRdb's copy keeps in-frame clones and lacks some. The sample shows about 41,000 clones, approximately 81% of them seen only once. The sequences come from PBMCs, collected around atezolizumab (anti-PD-L1) treatment. The receptors were gathered from a man in his 70s with urothelial cancer.

This chain connects TRBV10-3 to TRBJ1-2; tentatively, D is TRBD1 (6 bases). Germline CDR1 reads ENHRY; CDR2 reads SYGVKD. This CDR3 spans 14 amino acids. Trimming pared 5 bases from V and 8 bases from J, leaving 18 bases between. CDR3 sequence reads: CAISSQGLKGGYTF. The CDR3 nucleotides are TGTGCCATCAGTTCGCAGGGGCTAAAGGGAGGCTACACCTTC.

The gene calls are TRBV7-8 and TRBJ1-1; unclear D gene. V lost 3 bases and J 11 bases, leaving 19 bases between the germline ends. Germline V lookup: CDR1 SGHVS, CDR2 FQNEAQ. CDR3 length: 14 residues. The CDR3: CASSFGSEGAGAFF. The CDR3 DNA follows: TGTGCCAGCAGCTTTGGTTCAGAGGGCGCCGGGGCTTTCTTT.

The gene calls are TRBV6-1 and TRBJ2-1; TRBD2 is a possible D gene (5 bases). Germline V gene lookup returns CDR1 MNHNS and CDR2 SASEGT. V lost 4 bases and J 1 base, leaving 8 bases between the germline ends. This CDR3 region has 14 residues. The DNA of the CDR3 is TGTGCCAGCAGTGTTCGGGGTTCCTACAATGAGCAGTTCTTC. Amino acid sequence: CASSVRGSYNEQFF.

The V gene is TRBV20-1, the J gene TRBJ2-1; D is undetermined. The length of the CDR3 is 11 residues. V shed 0 bases and J shed 13 bases, with 10 bases lying between them. CDR1 is DFQATT, CDR2 SNEGSKA, per germline (reference sequence). The CDR3 protein is CSARDLVAQFF. The CDR3 nucleotides are TGCAGTGCTAGAGATCTGGTGGCTCAGTTCTTC.

The rearrangement joins TRBV19 to TRBJ2-2, with D possibly TRBD1 on 6 matching bases. V gave up 4 bases and J gave up 7 bases, with 10 bases separating them. This CDR3 comprises 13 residues. Germline-derived CDR1 and CDR2 are LNHDA and SQIVND (reference sequence). The CDR3 reads CASSRQDIGELFF. The CDR3 DNA is TGTGCCAGTAGTAGACAGGATATCGGGGAGCTGTTTTTT.

V gene TRBV9 combines with J gene TRBJ1-1, with unresolved D. CDR3 length: 18 amino acids. Germline CDR1 is SGDLS and CDR2 is YYNGEE. The germline V and J ends were trimmed by 3 bases and 0 bases, with 21 bases remaining between them. CDR3 region: CASSATGKVYYMNTEAFF. As DNA, the CDR3 is TGTGCCAGCAGCGCCACTGGAAAGGTCTACTACATGAACACTGAAGCTTTCTTT.

This clone occurred a few times. The CDR3 sequence is CASSLGLDNEQFF. In DNA, the CDR3 is TGCGCCAGCAGCTTAGGTCTAGACAATGAGCAGTTCTTC. The chain employs TRBV5-1 and TRBJ2-1; D uncertain. The V end lost 2 bases, the J end lost 5 bases, and 8 bases lay between the germline ends. CDR1 SGHRS and CDR2 YFSETQ come from the germline V gene. The CDR3 has 13 residues.

The J gene is TRBJ2-5, the V gene TRBV7-2, with 12 nucleotides matching TRBD2. Trimming took 6 bases from V and 1 from J; bases not matched to a gene: 3. Germline V gene sequence: CDR1 SGHTA, CDR2 FQGNSA. The CDR3 is 15 residues long. For the CDR3, the DNA is TGTGCCAGCAGGCCTAGCGGGAGGGCCCAAGAGACCCAGTACTTC. Translation gives CASRPSGRAQETQYF.

This clone turned up a few times. The V call is TRBV5-6, the J call TRBJ2-1, with 13 bases that match TRBD2. V lost 4 bases and J lost 8; bases outside the gene matches: 3. Germline CDR1 reads SGHDT; CDR2 reads YYEEEE. This CDR3 has 14 residues. The CDR3, as DNA: TGTGCCAGCAGCATCGGACTAGCGGGAGATGAGCAGTTCTTC. It yields the protein CASSIGLAGDEQFF.

The gene calls are TRBV28 and TRBJ1-4; tentative D call: TRBD1 (5 bases). Deletions cut 9 bases from V and 0 bases from J, with 8 bases between. Germline CDR1 is MDHEN and CDR2 is SYDVKM. This CDR3 comprises 13 residues. CDR3: CASRQTTNEKLFF. Written as DNA, the CDR3 is TGTGCCAGTCGACAGACAACTAATGAAAAACTGTTTTTT. Supplemented by reference TRBV28 and TRBJ1-4, the full variable domain reads DVKVTQSSRYLVKRTGEKVFLECVQDMDHENMFWYRQDPGLGLRLIYFSYDVKMKEKGDIPEGYSVSREKKERFSLILESASTNQTSMYLCASRQTTNEKLFFGSGTQLSVL.

The chain has TRBV19 and TRBJ1-1; weak D call: TRBD1 (5 bases). Trimming pared 0 bases from V and 11 bases from J, leaving 13 bases between. There are 13 residues in the CDR3. Germline V lookup: CDR1 LNHDA, CDR2 SQIVND (reference sequence). The CDR3 region has the DNA TGTGCCAGTAGTATAGAAGGGACTGTGAGGGCTTTCTTT. Translating it yields CASSIEGTVRAFF.

This chain connects TRBV5-8 to TRBJ1-5; 9 positions agree with TRBD1. The V and J ends lost 4 bases and 4 bases, in that order; junction bases with no gene match: 6. The CDR3 is 15 amino acids. Germline loops: CDR1 SGHTS, CDR2 YDEGEE. This chain's CDR3 is CASSVGQGWNQPQHF. The CDR3 DNA is TGTGCCAGCAGCGTGGGACAGGGATGGAATCAGCCCCAGCATTTT.

The rearrangement joins TRBV28 to TRBJ1-1; the match to TRBD1 covers 8 bases. Germline V lookup: CDR1 MDHEN, CDR2 SYDVKM. The CDR3 covers 15 residues. The V and J ends lost 8 bases and 5 bases, in that order; junction bases with no gene match: 13. DNA for the CDR3: TGTGCCAGCCATTCCTTAACAGGGGGTAGGACTGAAGCTTTCTTT. Encoded protein: CASHSLTGGRTEAFF.

The chain employs TRBV5-4 and TRBJ2-7; TRBD2 matches 9 bases. There are 14 residues in the CDR3. V was clipped by 3 bases and J by 5 bases; unmatched bases: 6. From germline, CDR1 is SGHNT and CDR2 YYREEE (reference sequence). The CDR3 nucleotides are TGTGCCAGCAGCTGGGTTAGCGGGAGTCACGAGCAGTACTTC. Translation gives CASSWVSGSHEQYF.